This record concerns one T cell receptor beta chain sequence. Its specific antigen is unknown. No much larger clone exists at a distance of one base, and base qualities are not known. The data derive from a study of T cells in Graves' hyperthyroidism and ophthalmopathy (dated by TCRdb to about 2019). Looking at the study overall: Peripheral blood samples were taken at the time of initial diagnosis, prior to any treatment. The 90 or so discovery patients were randomly split 7:3 into training and test sets. Following sampling, methimazole starting at 30 mg daily was given to hyperthyroidism patients, and high-dose intravenous methylprednisolone was given to ophthalmopathy patients. The paper reports TCR Vbeta CDR3 sequencing of some 140 peripheral blood samples: 40 to 45 ophthalmopathy, approximately 74 hyperthyroidism and around 17 progressor patients. Whether ophthalmopathy could be predicted prospectively was tested in an independent validation cohort made up of about 20 hyperthyroidism patients plus 17 patients who later progressed to ophthalmopathy. The study also compared thyroid tissue and blood T-cell repertoires from roughly 6 Graves' hyperthyroidism patients. A discovery cohort of roughly 100 patients, approximately 45 with Graves' ophthalmopathy and under 60 with stable Graves' hyperthyroidism, was used to find distinguishing TCR V-J signatures. Study-wide conclusions, independent of this receptor: In validation, progression to ophthalmopathy was predicted by the model with almost 71% sensitivity and 72.22% specificity, a median of approximately 6.5 months before onset. Sample size was not statistically predetermined, and investigators were not blinded to group allocation. Most expanded thyroid clonotypes (frequency above 0.001) were also found in blood, which suggests that blood repertoires may mirror thyroid immune responses. A 13 V-J signature model separated ophthalmopathy from stable hyperthyroidism, with about 88% sensitivity and roughly 82% specificity in cross-validation and 80%/75% in testing.

The TCR beta CDR3 regions were amplified from RNA transcripts. The first round of RT-PCR for the TCR CDR3 was performed with the HTBI primer set and the Qiagen OneStep RT-PCR kit. The libraries were constructed in a second round of multiplex PCR and then size-selected and purified. Paired-end sequencing of the libraries was performed with 100 bp reads on an Illumina HiSeq2000. The original methods were these. SOAPnuke was used to process the raw data, throwing out any read that contained adapters or uncalled bases, had a mean Phred below 15, or lacked an exact constant-primer or identifier match. COPE v1.2.5 was used to merge the high-quality paired reads, and each unique nucleotide sequence was defined as a clonotype. MiTCR v1.1 was used to align clonotypes to the IMGT TRBV, TRBD and TRBJ reference segments. Analysis was restricted to V-J combinations with a frequency above 0.0001, which covered roughly 99% of repertoires. A TCS score was defined as the ratio between F50 (clonal expansion) and ExV (chaos), using BLOSUM62-based TCRdist between CDR3 peptides within each V-J. Welch's t-statistics and random forest reduced roughly 540 V-J features to under 15, which were used in a naive Bayes classifier (R e1071). TCRdb applied fastp at Q25 and MiXCR to the public reads, then kept only in-frame beta chains. Rows are combined by CDR3 protein, so each entry shows the most common genes and DNA. The V and J calls reflect TCRdb's pipeline rather than the authors' work. In all, the sample holds a few hundred thousand distinct CDR3 sequences, and about 15% of those were seen once. 6.5% to 8% of the sample is held by the ten biggest clonotypes.

Trimming takes 5 bases from V and 4 bases from J, and the germline ends sit 14 bases apart. The CDR3, from cysteine to phenylalanine, totals 14 residues. The sequence is cut down to CDR3 DNA, 42 bases in frame from base 1. Taken from the germline V gene, the CDR1 and CDR2 loops are MNHEY and SVGEGT. A patient counted as having stable Graves' hyperthyroidism if no progression to ophthalmopathy occurred over 18 months of follow-up. Hyperthyroidism patients were aged 18 to 65 years and newly diagnosed, with disease duration of less than 2 months. Patients with uncontrolled infections, other autoimmune diseases, pregnancy or lactation were excluded. Diagnoses were based on clinical symptoms, serum thyroxine and TRAb, thyroid ultrasound and orbital computed tomography. PBMCs were separated from over 9 ml of fresh peripheral blood using Ficoll-Paque density gradient centrifugation. Total RNA was extracted with Trizol reagent, and quality was checked on an Agilent 2100 Bioanalyzer.

The receptor's source is a woman between 25 and 40 years old with Graves' hyperthyroidism. The chain was built from TRBV6-2 or TRBV6-3 and TRBJ1-1, with the D segment identity uncertain. What was sequenced was blood. The DNA is TGTGCCAGCAGTGACCCGGGAACGGGCACTGAAGCTTTCTTT. The resulting protein is CASSDPGTGTEAFF.